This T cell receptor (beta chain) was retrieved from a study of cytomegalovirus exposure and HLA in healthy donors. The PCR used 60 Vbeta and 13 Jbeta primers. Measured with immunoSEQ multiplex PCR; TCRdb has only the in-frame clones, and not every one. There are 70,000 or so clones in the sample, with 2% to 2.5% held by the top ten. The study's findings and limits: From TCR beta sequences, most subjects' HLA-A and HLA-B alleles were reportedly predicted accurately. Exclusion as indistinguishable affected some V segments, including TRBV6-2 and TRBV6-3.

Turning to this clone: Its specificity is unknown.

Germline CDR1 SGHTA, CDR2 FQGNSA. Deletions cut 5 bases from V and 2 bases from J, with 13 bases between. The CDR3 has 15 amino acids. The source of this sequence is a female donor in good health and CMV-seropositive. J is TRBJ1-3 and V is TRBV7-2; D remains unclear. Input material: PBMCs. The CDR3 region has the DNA TGTGCCAGCAGCACCAGCTCGGGAACTGGAAACACCATATATTTT. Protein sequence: CASSTSSGTGNTIYF.